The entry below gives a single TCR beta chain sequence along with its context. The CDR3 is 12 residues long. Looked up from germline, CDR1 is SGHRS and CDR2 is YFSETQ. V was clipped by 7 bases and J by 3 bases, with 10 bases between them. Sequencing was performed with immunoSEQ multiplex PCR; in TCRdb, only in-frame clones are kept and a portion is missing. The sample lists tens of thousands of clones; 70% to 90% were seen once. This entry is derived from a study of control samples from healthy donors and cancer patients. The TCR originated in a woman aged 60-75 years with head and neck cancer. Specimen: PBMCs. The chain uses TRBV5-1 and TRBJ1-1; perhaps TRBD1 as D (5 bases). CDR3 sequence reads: CASAWGDTEAFF. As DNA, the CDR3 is TGCGCCAGCGCTTGGGGCGACACTGAAGCTTTCTTT.